Listed below are T cell receptor beta chains from one sample, sequenced in a study of long-term antiretroviral therapy in people with HIV. Sequencing used immunoSEQ multiplex PCR; TCRdb keeps in-frame clones, though not all of them. Counted here are 20,000 to 25,000 clones, approximately 77% occurring once; the ten biggest clones make up approximately 12%. The material sequenced was unsorted PBMCs, taken about 2.4 years after starting antiretroviral therapy. The receptors were gathered from a man aged 35 to 55 with HIV. Each CDR3 is given with its conserved first and last residue. The D gene is left open where the match is weak. The listing skips clone size in some rows; elsewhere it reads once, few, many or a size class.

v_call: TRBV27
d_call: NA
clone_size: NA
j_call: TRBJ2-1
cdr3_aa: CASSLLRPQGSNEQFF
cdr3_nt: TGTGCCAGCAGTTTATTAAGGCCTCAGGGGTCCAATGAGCAGTTCTTC

v_call: TRBV18
d_call: NA
clone_size: NA
j_call: TRBJ2-7
cdr3_aa: CASSPPSAYEQYF
cdr3_nt: TGTGCCAGCTCACCACCGTCCGCTTACGAGCAGTACTTC

v_call: TRBV2
d_call: NA
clone_size: few
j_call: TRBJ1-5
cdr3_aa: CASNVQAQPQHF
cdr3_nt: TGTGCCAGCAACGTACAGGCTCAGCCCCAGCATTTT

v_call: TRBV7-2
d_call: TRBD1
clone_size: NA
j_call: TRBJ2-4
cdr3_aa: CASSPQGAKNIQYF
cdr3_nt: TGTGCCAGCAGCCCACAGGGGGCCAAAAACATTCAGTACTTC

v_call: TRBV5-1
d_call: TRBD1
clone_size: once
j_call: TRBJ2-7
cdr3_aa: CASSLGGGGQGYEQYF
cdr3_nt: TGCGCCAGCAGCTTGGGAGGGGGCGGGCAAGGATACGAGCAGTACTTC

v_call: TRBV10-2
d_call: TRBD2
clone_size: NA
j_call: TRBJ2-3
cdr3_aa: CASSELAGRPDTQYF
cdr3_nt: TGCGCCAGCAGTGAGCTAGCGGGAAGACCAGATACGCAGTATTTT

v_call: TRBV19
d_call: NA
clone_size: NA
j_call: TRBJ1-5
cdr3_aa: CASSMAAQPQHF
cdr3_nt: TGTGCCAGTAGTATGGCGGCCCAGCCCCAGCATTTT

v_call: TRBV28
d_call: NA
clone_size: once
j_call: TRBJ2-6
cdr3_aa: CASRLPGPINVLTF
cdr3_nt: TGTGCCAGCAGACTACCGGGACCCATCAACGTCCTGACTTTC

v_call: TRBV18
d_call: NA
clone_size: NA
j_call: TRBJ1-5
cdr3_aa: CASSPATTDQPQHF
cdr3_nt: TGTGCCAGCTCACCAGCGACAACCGATCAGCCCCAGCATTTT

v_call: TRBV10-3
d_call: NA
clone_size: NA
j_call: TRBJ1-3
cdr3_aa: CATQVGGMGNTIYF
cdr3_nt: TGTGCCACCCAGGTGGGGGGAATGGGAAACACCATATATTTT

v_call: TRBV18
d_call: TRBD1
clone_size: few
j_call: TRBJ1-5
cdr3_aa: CASSPLTGERPQHF
cdr3_nt: TGTGCCAGCTCACCACTGACAGGGGAAAGGCCCCAGCATTTT

v_call: TRBV19
d_call: TRBD2
clone_size: NA
j_call: TRBJ2-7
cdr3_aa: CASSIGLAGGSRYEQYF
cdr3_nt: TGTGCCAGTAGTATTGGTCTAGCGGGAGGGTCACGGTACGAGCAGTACTTC